This T cell receptor beta chain stems from a study of cytomegalovirus exposure and HLA in healthy donors. Generated by immunoSEQ multiplex PCR, the TCRdb table keeps only in-frame clones and is missing some. The table shows 60,000 to 65,000 clones, with 90% to 96% occurring only once. Turning to this clone: What it binds is not known.

Findings and limits, study-wide: Both high specificity and high sensitivity reportedly marked the classifier's diagnosis of cytomegalovirus status. Among the CMV-associated chains, a few were confirmed in vitro as specific for CMV antigens.

The TCR comes from a young woman in good health and CMV-seronegative. The sample comprised PBMCs.

The CDR3 loop reads CATRGDSSYEQYF. The CDR3 region has the DNA TGTGCCACCAGGGGGGACAGCTCCTACGAGCAGTACTTC. The gene calls are TRBV15 and TRBJ2-7, with 7 bases that match TRBD1. The germline V gene encodes CDR1 LNHNV and CDR2 YYDKDF (reference sequence). J was trimmed by 0 bases and V by 6 bases; bases with no gene match: 2. The CDR3 totals 13 residues.